This passage covers 32 T cell receptor beta chains from one sample sequenced in a study of T cell repertoires in cytomegalovirus infection. TCRdb independently ran MiXCR on the reads; one entry per CDR3 protein. The data contain hundreds of thousands of distinct CDR3 sequences, roughly 24% of them singletons. Sequencing was done on a sample of CD8+ T cells from PBMCs. These receptors came from a human donor in good health (CMV status not recorded). Some clones in this sample may be carry-over from other donors' samples.

This clonotype was detected many times. This chain links TRBV19 with TRBJ2-1; 10 positions match TRBD2. The germline V gene has CDR1 LNHDA and CDR2 SQIVND (reference sequence). This CDR3 comprises 19 residues. With V trimmed by 5 bases and J by 1 base, 14 bases remained unmatched. CDR3 sequence (DNA): TGTGCCAGTAGTGGCCGACGAGGACTAGCGGCCATATCCTACAATGAGCAGTTCTTC. Encoded protein: CASSGRRGLAAISYNEQFF.

This clonotype was picked up many times. This chain connects TRBV27 to TRBJ2-1, with D possibly matching TRBD2 (5 bases). This CDR3 contains 13 residues. V was trimmed by 6 bases and J by 6 bases, leaving 12 bases between them. Germline CDR1 reads MNHEY; CDR2 reads SMNVEV (reference sequence). CDR3 residues: CASSAADLNEQFF. In DNA, the CDR3 is TGTGCCAGCAGCGCAGCGGACCTCAATGAGCAGTTCTTC.

There are a few counts of this clonotype. The chain links TRBV20-1 to TRBJ2-1; TRBD1 is a possible D gene (5 bases). Trimming cost V 7 bases and J 7 bases, with 11 bases left between them. The length of the CDR3 is 11 residues. Per the germline V gene, CDR1 is DFQATT and CDR2 is SNEGSKA (reference sequence). CDR3 in amino acids: CSGQTANEQFF. CDR3 nucleotide sequence: TGCAGTGGTCAGACAGCAAATGAGCAGTTCTTC.

This clonotype was detected ten times or more. The CDR3 region has the DNA TGTGCCAGCAGCCCGCGGACAGGGGGCTTAGAGACCCAGTACTTC. Its protein is CASSPRTGGLETQYF. This chain joins TRBV7-6 and TRBJ2-5, with 11 bases lining up with TRBD1. The CDR3 is made up of 15 amino acids. The V gene end was trimmed by 5 bases and the J gene end by 4 bases; junction bases not matched to a gene: 6. The germline CDR1 and CDR2 sequences are SGHVS and FNYEAQ.

This clonotype was picked up many times. The gene calls are TRBV7-6 and TRBJ2-1; a weak D match, TRBD1 (5 bases). Germline V gene data show CDR1 as SGHVS and CDR2 as FNYEAQ. Between the trimmed V and J ends, which lost 5 bases and 0 bases, there was a span of 14 bases. The CDR3 spans 16 residues. The CDR3 spells CASSKDSLSSYNEQFF. The CDR3 region has the DNA TGTGCCAGCAGCAAAGACAGCTTGAGCTCCTACAATGAGCAGTTCTTC.

This clonotype was seen many times. The chain has TRBV6-2 or TRBV6-3 and TRBJ2-1, with 10 nucleotides matching TRBD1. Trimming cost V 3 bases and J 6 bases; bases outside gene matches: 11. In germline, CDR1 is MNHEY, CDR2 SVGEGT. The CDR3 has 17 amino acids. The CDR3 nucleotides are TGTGCCAGCAGTTATCGGGAGACAGGGGGCGTTTTCAATGAGCAGTTCTTC. It encodes CASSYRETGGVFNEQFF.

The genes are TRBV20-1 and TRBJ1-1, with D possibly matching TRBD1 (5 bases). CDR3 length: 20 residues. CDR1 DFQATT and CDR2 SNEGSKA come from the germline V gene (reference sequence). Deletions cut 0 bases from V and 0 bases from J, with 26 bases between. The CDR3 loop is CSARDWNGGSRAGMNTEAFF. The CDR3 nucleotides read TGCAGTGCTAGAGATTGGAACGGTGGGAGCAGGGCCGGGATGAACACTGAAGCTTTCTTT.

This clonotype has at least ten counts. The gene calls are TRBV7-8 and TRBJ2-3; tentatively, D is TRBD1 (5 bases). The CDR3 length is 16 residues. V lost 2 bases to trimming and J lost 1 base, with 13 bases between them. The germline gives CDR1 SGHVS, CDR2 FQNEAQ. CDR3 DNA: TGTGCCAGCAGCTTAAATAGGTGGGGCGGCACAGATACGCAGTATTTT. This sequence encodes CASSLNRWGGTDTQYF.

This clonotype has a count of ten or more. The genes are TRBV7-6 and TRBJ2-5; the D gene is possibly TRBD2 (5 bases). V was clipped by 2 bases and J by 5 bases, with 18 bases between them. The V gene's germline CDR1 is SGHVS and CDR2 FNYEAQ. The CDR3 sequence is 16 residues long. The CDR3 DNA is TGTGCCAGCAGCTTATTGCAGCTCGGCGAGCGGGAGACCCAGTACTTC. This encodes CASSLLQLGERETQYF.

As concerns this clonotype: It may be a read error: a sequence one base away is much more abundant. The genes are TRBV28 and TRBJ1-2, with D perhaps TRBD1 (5 bases). V was pared by 7 bases and J by 6 bases, with 15 bases between. Germline lookup yields CDR1 MDHEN and CDR2 SYDVKM. CDR3 length: 13 amino acids. The CDR3, as DNA: TGTGCCAGCAACAAGCTACCGACAGATGGCTACACCTTC. This sequence encodes CASNKLPTDGYTF.

The chain recombines TRBV29-1 with TRBJ1-1, with D possibly TRBD1 on 5 matching bases. The CDR3 length is 15 residues. V shed 1 base and J shed 0 bases, with 12 bases lying between them. In germline, CDR1 is SQVTM, CDR2 ANQGSEA. CDR3 coding DNA: TGCAGCGTTGAAGTAAGATCGGGGGTGAACACTGAAGCTTTCTTT. Translation: CSVEVRSGVNTEAFF.

This clonotype was recorded once. The germline gene is not matched at one end of the junction; a read error may be the cause. The chain combines TRBV14 with TRBJ2-7; 11 bases map to TRBD2. The CDR3 spans 18 residues. The germline gives CDR1 SGHDN, CDR2 FVKESK. The CDR3 DNA is TGTGCCAGCAACCAAACCGAAACTAGCGGGGGCCCCTCCTACGAGCAGTACTTC. Translation: CASNQTETSGGPSYEQYF. Using reference TRBV14 and TRBJ2-7 for the parts outside the CDR3, the full variable domain is EAGVTQFPSHSVIEKGQTVTLRCDPISGHDNLYWYRRVMGKEIKFLLHFVKESKQDESGMPNNRFLAERTGGTYSTLKVQPAELEDSGVYFCASNQTETSGGPSYEQYFGPGTRLTVT.

This clonotype showed up many times. The chain links TRBV7-6 to TRBJ2-3; maybe TRBD1 (5 bases). Trimming took off 5 bases at V and 2 bases at J, with 11 bases between the two ends. The CDR3 totals 14 residues. Germline V gene sequence: CDR1 SGHVS, CDR2 FNYEAQ. The CDR3, as DNA: TGTGCCAGCAGCCCTACAGGAGACACAGATACGCAGTATTTT. Translating gives CASSPTGDTDTQYF.

This sequence joins TRBV3-1 and TRBJ2-7; unclear D gene. CDR3 length: 14 residues. Germline loops: CDR1 LGHDT, CDR2 YNNKEL (reference sequence). Trimming stripped 0 bases from V and 5 bases from J, with 11 bases between. The CDR3, as DNA: TGTGCCAGCAGCCAAGATCCCAGGATGCACGAGCAGTACTTC. Protein: CASSQDPRMHEQYF.

Ten or more counts support this clonotype. The chain recombines TRBV10-3 with TRBJ2-2; tentatively, D is TRBD1 (6 bases). This CDR3 is built from 13 residues. Germline V CDR1 and CDR2: ENHRY, SYGVKD. Between the trimmed V and J ends, which lost 9 bases and 0 bases, there was a span of 8 bases. In DNA, the CDR3 is TGTGCCATAAGGACAGCGAACACCGGGGAGCTGTTTTTT. Translated: CAIRTANTGELFF.

The chain couples TRBV19 to TRBJ1-1, with a tentative D call TRBD1 (5 bases). Germline CDR1 reads LNHDA; CDR2 reads SQIVND (reference sequence). The V end lost 8 bases, the J end lost 6 bases, and 13 bases lay between the germline ends. CDR3 length equals 12 residues. Here the CDR3 DNA reads TGTGCCAGTTCTCACGGAGGGGCTGAAGCTTTCTTT. Protein sequence: CASSHGGAEAFF.

This clonotype was seen repeatedly, ten times or more. The chain joins TRBV7-6 to TRBJ2-1; a possible D gene is TRBD1 (6 bases). V was trimmed by 5 bases and J by 0 bases, leaving 20 bases between them. The CDR3 is 18 amino acids. Per germline, CDR1 SGHVS and CDR2 FNYEAQ. The CDR3 DNA reads TGTGCCAGCAGCCCCCCTGTCGTCGGGACACACTCCTACAATGAGCAGTTCTTC. Its protein is CASSPPVVGTHSYNEQFF.

The chain carries TRBV28 and TRBJ2-3, with TRBD2 matching 13 bases. The CDR3 has 19 residues. After removal of 2 bases from V and 2 bases from J, the junction contained 10 bases not matched to a gene. CDR1 and CDR2 from the germline V gene are MDHEN and SYDVKM. CDR3 DNA: TGTGCCAGCAGTTTACCCCTTATGACTAGCGGGGGGTTCACAGATACGCAGTATTTT. Its translation is CASSLPLMTSGGFTDTQYF.

This clonotype has a handful of counts. The chain couples TRBV5-4 to TRBJ2-7; no clear D gene. Trimming cost V 1 base and J 3 bases, with 5 bases left between them. This CDR3 contains 12 residues. Looked up from germline, CDR1 is SGHNT and CDR2 is YYREEE (reference sequence). CDR3 in amino acids: CASSLNDYEQYF. CDR3 DNA: TGTGCCAGCAGCTTGAACGACTACGAGCAGTACTTC.

Comment on this clonotype: This clone may be a read error of a much larger clone one base away. The chain employs TRBV25-1 and TRBJ2-1; D may be TRBD2 (5 bases). Germline CDR1 and CDR2: MGHDK and SYGVNS. This CDR3 has 13 residues. The CDR3 nucleotides read TGTGCCAGCAGTGAAGCCGACTACGATGAGCAGTTCTTC. Translating it yields CASSEADYDEQFF.

This clonotype was seen a few times. V is TRBV27 and J is TRBJ2-3, with TRBD2 identical over 13 bases. V dropped 3 bases and J dropped 3; count of bases not matched to a gene: 3. This CDR3 region has 16 residues. Germline CDR1 is MNHEY and CDR2 is SMNVEV (reference sequence). This CDR3 reads CASSFGGLAGTDTQYF. CDR3 in DNA: TGTGCCAGCAGTTTCGGGGGACTAGCGGGAACAGATACGCAGTATTTT.

This clonotype was detected only a few times. V gene TRBV27 combines with J gene TRBJ2-1; 10 bases map to TRBD2. The CDR3 is made up of 17 amino acids. Germline V CDR1 and CDR2: MNHEY, SMNVEV (reference sequence). The V gene end was trimmed by 3 bases and the J gene end by 5 bases; junction bases not matched to a gene: 10. In DNA, the CDR3 is TGTGCCAGCAGTTTTGTCCTAGCGGGGGTCGGGGACAATGAGCAGTTCTTC. Amino acid sequence: CASSFVLAGVGDNEQFF.

This clonotype has ten or more counts. This chain joins TRBV7-8 and TRBJ1-1; a possible D gene is TRBD1 (6 bases). Germline CDR1 SGHVS, CDR2 FQNEAQ. The CDR3 contains 14 residues. V was clipped by 5 bases and J by 5 bases, with 15 bases between them. The chain's CDR3 is CASSPDRRRTEAFF. CDR3 DNA: TGTGCCAGCAGCCCCGACAGGAGGAGGACTGAAGCTTTCTTT.

This clonotype was seen a handful of times. The CDR3 sequence: CASSPGRVEQYF. The CDR3 coding sequence is TGTGCCAGCAGTCCGGGGAGGGTCGAGCAGTACTTC. The rearrangement joins TRBV12-3 or TRBV12-4 to TRBJ2-7; 7 bases match TRBD2. The CDR3 extends over 12 amino acids. J lost 6 bases, V lost 5 bases, and 4 bases had no gene match.

This clonotype was counted many times. The genes are TRBV25-1 and TRBJ1-1; possibly TRBD1 for D (6 bases). The CDR3 has 12 residues. V was clipped by 8 bases and J by 5 bases, with 12 bases between them. CDR1 is MGHDK, CDR2 SYGVNS, per germline. The CDR3 DNA follows: TGTGCCAGCCGGGGGGCAGGGACTGAAGCTTTCTTT. Protein sequence: CASRGAGTEAFF.

The V call is TRBV6-5, the J call TRBJ1-5, with 8 bases that match TRBD1. Germline CDR1 is MNHEY and CDR2 is SVGAGI. The trim removed 5 bases at V and 2 bases at J, leaving 11 bases unmatched. CDR3 length equals 17 residues. The CDR3 spells CASSTGSQGARNQPQHF. The CDR3 DNA follows: TGTGCCAGCAGTACAGGGTCCCAGGGGGCGCGCAATCAGCCCCAGCATTTT.

The genes are TRBV2 and TRBJ2-7, with D perhaps matching TRBD2 (5 bases). The V end was cut by 6 bases, the J end by 1 base, with 10 bases between. In germline, CDR1 is SNHLY, CDR2 FYNNEI. The CDR3 runs 13 residues. In nucleotides, the CDR3 is TGTGCCAGCAGGGGAGTGCCATCCTACGAGCAGTACTTC. Translating gives CASRGVPSYEQYF. The complete variable domain, with remaining parts taken from reference TRBV2 and TRBJ2-7, reads EPEVTQTPSHQVTQMGQEVILRCVPISNHLYFYWYRQILGQKVEFLVSFYNNEISEKSEIFDDQFSVERPDGSNFTLKIRSTKLEDSAMYFCASRGVPSYEQYFGPGTRLTVT.

The chain employs TRBV12-3 or TRBV12-4 and TRBJ2-1; D is undetermined. The germline V and J ends were trimmed by 5 bases and 8 bases, with 7 bases remaining between them. The CDR3 sequence is 11 residues long. Here the CDR3 DNA reads TGTGCCAGCAGTCCCCATTATGAGCAGTTCTTC. This sequence encodes CASSPHYEQFF.

This clonotype occurred many times. In DNA, the CDR3 is TGTGCCATCATTACTAGCTCCGGGGAGCTGTTTTTT. Translation gives CAIITSSGELFF. This chain joins TRBV10-3 and TRBJ2-2; a weak D match, TRBD2 (6 bases). Trimming left V 7 bases short and J 6 bases short, with 9 bases between. Germline V gene sequence: CDR1 ENHRY, CDR2 SYGVKD. This CDR3 has 12 amino acids.

V is TRBV2 and J is TRBJ2-7, with D unclear. CDR3 size: 12 residues. Germline CDR1 is SNHLY and CDR2 is FYNNEI. Trimming shortened V by 4 bases and J by 3 bases, and 7 bases separated the two germline ends. The CDR3 region is CASSVARYEQYV. The CDR3 DNA is TGTGCCAGCAGTGTGGCGCGCTACGAGCAGTACGTC.

This clonotype was seen repeatedly, ten times or more. The V gene is TRBV4-1, the J gene TRBJ2-7, with a weak D call TRBD1 (6 bases). The CDR3 sequence is 14 residues long. Germline loops: CDR1 MGHRA, CDR2 YSYEKL. Trimming removed 8 bases at V and 0 bases at J, with 14 bases between. CDR3 in DNA: TGCGCCAGCGCGCTAGAGACAGGCTCCTACGAGCAGTACTTC. Protein: CASALETGSYEQYF.

Of note for this clonotype: Since a much larger clone is just one base distant, this may be a read error. V and J are TRBV12-3 or TRBV12-4 and TRBJ2-3; D is undetermined. The CDR3 is made up of 14 amino acids. V lost 6 bases, J lost 1 base, and 11 bases lay in between. The CDR3 loop is CASSLTWGTDTQYF. The CDR3 DNA is TGTGCCAGCAGCTTAACCTGGGGCACAGATACGCAGTATTTT.